This T cell receptor (beta chain) was sequenced during a study of blood T cell repertoires in COVID-19. Study-level background: COVID-19 samples, acute and convalescent, were from the United States, Italy and Spain. Sample material is recorded as cDNA or gDNA derived from T cells, B-cell-depleted T cells, or PBMCs.

Authors' analysis steps: It was from reference gene primer amplification that nucleated cell counts were estimated. The assay was immunoSEQ multiplex PCR, and TCRdb's table has in-frame clones only and misses some. D and trimming come from the DNA, and the V and J calls and clone size come from that table. The sample records roughly 73,000 clones, approximately 90% being singletons. Germline assignment: CDR1 MDHEN and CDR2 SYDVKM. The CDR3 is 13 amino acids. The V end was cut by 6 bases, the J end by 1 base, with 4 bases between. V is TRBV28 and J is TRBJ2-6; D uncertain. The sequence derives from a man aged 70 or older with active or convalescent COVID-19. What was sequenced was peripheral blood. CDR3 in amino acids: CASSFSGANVLTF. The DNA of the CDR3 is TGTGCCAGCAGCTTTTCTGGGGCCAACGTCCTGACTTTC.